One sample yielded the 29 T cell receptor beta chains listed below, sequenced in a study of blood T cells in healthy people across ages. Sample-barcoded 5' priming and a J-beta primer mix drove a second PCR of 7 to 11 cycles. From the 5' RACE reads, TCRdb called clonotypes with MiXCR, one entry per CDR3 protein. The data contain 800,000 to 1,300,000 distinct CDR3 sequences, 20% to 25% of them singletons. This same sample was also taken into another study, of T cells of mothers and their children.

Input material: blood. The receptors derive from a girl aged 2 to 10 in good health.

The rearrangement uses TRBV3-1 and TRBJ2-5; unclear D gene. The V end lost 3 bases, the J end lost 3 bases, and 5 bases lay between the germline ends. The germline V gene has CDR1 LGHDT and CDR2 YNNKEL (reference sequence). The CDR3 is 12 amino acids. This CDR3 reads CASSQLKETQYF. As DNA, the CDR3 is TGTGCCAGCAGCCAGCTGAAAGAGACCCAGTACTTC.

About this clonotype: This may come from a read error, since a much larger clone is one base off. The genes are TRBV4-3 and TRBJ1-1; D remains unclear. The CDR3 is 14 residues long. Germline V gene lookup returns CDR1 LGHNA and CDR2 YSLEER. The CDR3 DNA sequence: TGCGCCAGCAGCCAAGCGGGCAGAGGCACTGAAGCTTCCTTT. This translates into CASSQAGRGTEASF.

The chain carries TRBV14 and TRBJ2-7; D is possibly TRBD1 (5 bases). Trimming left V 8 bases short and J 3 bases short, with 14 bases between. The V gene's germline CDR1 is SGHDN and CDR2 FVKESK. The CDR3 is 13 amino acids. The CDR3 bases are TGTGCCAGCTCCCAGGACACTCTCTACGAGCAGTACTTC. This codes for CASSQDTLYEQYF.

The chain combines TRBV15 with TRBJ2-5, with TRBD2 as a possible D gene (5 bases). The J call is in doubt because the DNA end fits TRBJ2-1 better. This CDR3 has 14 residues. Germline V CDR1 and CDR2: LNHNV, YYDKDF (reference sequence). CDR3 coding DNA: TGTGCCACCAGCAGAGACGGACTGGCTAATGAGCAGTTCTTC. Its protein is CATSRDGLANEQFF.

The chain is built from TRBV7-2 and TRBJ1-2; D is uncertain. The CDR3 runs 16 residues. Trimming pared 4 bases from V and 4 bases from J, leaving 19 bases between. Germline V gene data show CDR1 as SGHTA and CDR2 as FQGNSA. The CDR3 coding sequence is TGTGCCAGCAGCTCGGTGAGGAGTGGACCTACCTATGGCTACACCTTC. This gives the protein CASSSVRSGPTYGYTF.

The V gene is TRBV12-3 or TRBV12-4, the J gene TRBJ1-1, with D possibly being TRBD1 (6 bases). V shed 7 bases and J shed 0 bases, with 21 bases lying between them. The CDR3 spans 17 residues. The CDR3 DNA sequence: TGTGCCAGCATCCCCTGGGGGGGGCAGAGACTGAACACTGAAGCTTTCTTT. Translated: CASIPWGGQRLNTEAFF.

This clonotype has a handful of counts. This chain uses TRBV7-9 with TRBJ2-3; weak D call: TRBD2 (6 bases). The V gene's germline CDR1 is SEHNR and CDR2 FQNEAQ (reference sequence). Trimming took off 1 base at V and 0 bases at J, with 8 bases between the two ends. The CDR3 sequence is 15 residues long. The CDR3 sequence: CASSLVAESTDTQYF. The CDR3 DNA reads TGTGCCAGCAGCTTAGTAGCGGAGAGCACAGATACGCAGTATTTT.

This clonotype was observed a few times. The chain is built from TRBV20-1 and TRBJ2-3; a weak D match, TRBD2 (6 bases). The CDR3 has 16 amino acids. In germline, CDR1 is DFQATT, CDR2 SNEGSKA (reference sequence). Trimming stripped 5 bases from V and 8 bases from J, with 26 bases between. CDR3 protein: CSARDLWRGPSGTQYF. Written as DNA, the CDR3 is TGCAGTGCTCGGGATCTATGGAGGGGACCATCGGGTACGCAGTATTTT.

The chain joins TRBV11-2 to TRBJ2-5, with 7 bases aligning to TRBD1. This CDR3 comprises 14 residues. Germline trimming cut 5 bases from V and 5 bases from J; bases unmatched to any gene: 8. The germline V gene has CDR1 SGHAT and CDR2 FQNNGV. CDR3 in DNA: TGTGCCAGCAGCCAAGACAGGGTAGGGGAGACCCAGTACTTC. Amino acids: CASSQDRVGETQYF.

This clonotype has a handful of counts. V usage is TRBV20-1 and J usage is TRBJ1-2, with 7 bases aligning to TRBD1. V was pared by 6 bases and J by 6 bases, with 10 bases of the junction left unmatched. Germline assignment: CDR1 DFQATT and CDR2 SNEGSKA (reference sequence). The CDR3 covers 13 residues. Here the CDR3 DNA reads TGCAGTGCCCGGCCCCCCAGGGGGGATGGCTACACCTTC. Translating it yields CSARPPRGDGYTF.

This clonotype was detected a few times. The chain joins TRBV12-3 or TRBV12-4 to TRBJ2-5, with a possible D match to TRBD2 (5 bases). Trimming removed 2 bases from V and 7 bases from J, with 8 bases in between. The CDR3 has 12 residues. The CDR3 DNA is TGTGCCAGCAGTTTAAGAACTAGGACCCAGTACTTC. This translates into CASSLRTRTQYF.

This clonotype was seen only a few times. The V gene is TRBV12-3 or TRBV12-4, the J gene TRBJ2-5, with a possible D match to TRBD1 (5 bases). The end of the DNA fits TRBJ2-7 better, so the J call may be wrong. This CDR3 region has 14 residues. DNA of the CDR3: TGTGCCAGCACTCCGCAGGGAAACCCATACGAGCAGTACTTC. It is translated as CASTPQGNPYEQYF.

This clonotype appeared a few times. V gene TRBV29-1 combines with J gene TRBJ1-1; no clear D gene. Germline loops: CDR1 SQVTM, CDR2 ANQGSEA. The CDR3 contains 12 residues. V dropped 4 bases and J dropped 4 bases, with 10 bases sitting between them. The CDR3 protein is CSVGLGFTEAFF. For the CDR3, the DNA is TGCAGCGTTGGGCTGGGTTTCACTGAAGCTTTCTTT. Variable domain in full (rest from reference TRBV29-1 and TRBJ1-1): SAVISQKPSRDICQRGTSLTIQCQVDSQVTMMFWYRQQPGQSLTLIATANQGSEATYESGFVIDKFPISRPNLTFSTLTVSNMSPEDSSIYLCSVGLGFTEAFFGQGTRLTVV.

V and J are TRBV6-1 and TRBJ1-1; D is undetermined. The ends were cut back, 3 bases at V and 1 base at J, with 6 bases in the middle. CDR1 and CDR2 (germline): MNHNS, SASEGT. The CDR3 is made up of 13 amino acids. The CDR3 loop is CASSEFPNTEAFF. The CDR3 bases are TGTGCCAGCAGTGAGTTCCCGAACACTGAAGCTTTCTTT.

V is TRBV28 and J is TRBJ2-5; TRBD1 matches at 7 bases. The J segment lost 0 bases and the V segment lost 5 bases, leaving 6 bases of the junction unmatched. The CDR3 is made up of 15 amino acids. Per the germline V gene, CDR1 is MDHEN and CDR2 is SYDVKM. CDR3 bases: TGTGCCAGCAGTCTCGGGACAGCCAACCAAGAGACCCAGTACTTC. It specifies CASSLGTANQETQYF.

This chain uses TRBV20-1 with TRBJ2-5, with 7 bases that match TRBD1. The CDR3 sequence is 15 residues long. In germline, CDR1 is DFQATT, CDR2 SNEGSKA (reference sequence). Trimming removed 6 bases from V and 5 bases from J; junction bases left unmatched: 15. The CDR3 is CSATLPDRIWETQYF. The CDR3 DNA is TGCAGTGCAACCTTACCGGACAGGATATGGGAGACCCAGTACTTC.

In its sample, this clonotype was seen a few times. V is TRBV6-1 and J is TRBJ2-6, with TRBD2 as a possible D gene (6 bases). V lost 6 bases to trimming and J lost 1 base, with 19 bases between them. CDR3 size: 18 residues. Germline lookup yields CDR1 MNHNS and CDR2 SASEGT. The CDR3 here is CASSAWDSPSSGANVLTF. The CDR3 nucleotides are TGTGCCAGCAGCGCCTGGGACTCTCCCTCTTCTGGGGCCAACGTCCTGACTTTC.

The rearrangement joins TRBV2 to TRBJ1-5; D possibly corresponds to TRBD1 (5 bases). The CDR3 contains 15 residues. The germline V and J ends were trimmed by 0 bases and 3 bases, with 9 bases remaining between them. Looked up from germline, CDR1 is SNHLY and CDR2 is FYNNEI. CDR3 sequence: CASSEARGANQPQHF. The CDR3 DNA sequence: TGTGCCAGCAGTGAAGCGAGGGGAGCCAATCAGCCCCAGCATTTT.

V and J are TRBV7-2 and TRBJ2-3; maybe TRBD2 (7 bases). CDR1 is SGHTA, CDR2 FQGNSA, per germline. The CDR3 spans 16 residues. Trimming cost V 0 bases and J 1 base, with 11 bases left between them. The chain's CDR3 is CASSLAGGAGTDTQYF. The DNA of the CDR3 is TGTGCCAGCAGCTTAGCGGGGGGGGCAGGCACAGATACGCAGTATTTT.

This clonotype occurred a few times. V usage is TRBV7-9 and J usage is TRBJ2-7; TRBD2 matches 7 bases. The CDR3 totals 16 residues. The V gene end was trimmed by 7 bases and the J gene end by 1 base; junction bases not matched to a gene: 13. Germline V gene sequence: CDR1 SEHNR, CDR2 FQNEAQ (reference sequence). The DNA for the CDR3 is TGTGCCAGCATCTCGTCGGGGGGTTTGACATCCTACGAGCAGTACTTC. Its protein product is CASISSGGLTSYEQYF.

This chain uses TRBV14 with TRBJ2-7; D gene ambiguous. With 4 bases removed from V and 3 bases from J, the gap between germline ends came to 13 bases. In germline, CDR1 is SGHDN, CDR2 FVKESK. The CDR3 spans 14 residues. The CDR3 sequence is CASSREAKFYEQYF. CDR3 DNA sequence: TGTGCCAGCAGCCGAGAGGCCAAATTCTACGAGCAGTACTTC.

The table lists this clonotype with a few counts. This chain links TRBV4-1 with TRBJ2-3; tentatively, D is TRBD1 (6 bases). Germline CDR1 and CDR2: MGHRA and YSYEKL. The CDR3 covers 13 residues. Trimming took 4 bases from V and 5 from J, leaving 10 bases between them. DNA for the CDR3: TGCGCCAGCAGCCTCCAACAGGGAGATACGCAGTATTTT. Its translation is CASSLQQGDTQYF.

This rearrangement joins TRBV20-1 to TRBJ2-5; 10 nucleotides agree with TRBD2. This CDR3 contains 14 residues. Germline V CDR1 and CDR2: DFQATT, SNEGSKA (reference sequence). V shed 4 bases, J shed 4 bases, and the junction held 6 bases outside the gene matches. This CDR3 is CSAIAGGWGETQYF. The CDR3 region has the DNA TGCAGTGCTATAGCGGGGGGTTGGGGAGAGACCCAGTACTTC.

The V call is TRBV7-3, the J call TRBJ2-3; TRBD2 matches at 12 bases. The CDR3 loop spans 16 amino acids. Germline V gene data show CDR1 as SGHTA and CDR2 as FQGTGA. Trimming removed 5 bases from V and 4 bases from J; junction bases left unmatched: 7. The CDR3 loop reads CASSPGLAGPSDTQYF. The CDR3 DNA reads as TGTGCCAGCAGCCCAGGACTAGCGGGACCTTCAGATACGCAGTATTTT.

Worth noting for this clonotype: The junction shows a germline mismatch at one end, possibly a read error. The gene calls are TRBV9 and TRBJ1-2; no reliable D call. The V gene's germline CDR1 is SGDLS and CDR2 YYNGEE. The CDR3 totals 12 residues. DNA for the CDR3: TGTGCCAGCTATGACGGGATCTATGACTACACCTTC. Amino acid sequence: CASYDGIYDYTF.

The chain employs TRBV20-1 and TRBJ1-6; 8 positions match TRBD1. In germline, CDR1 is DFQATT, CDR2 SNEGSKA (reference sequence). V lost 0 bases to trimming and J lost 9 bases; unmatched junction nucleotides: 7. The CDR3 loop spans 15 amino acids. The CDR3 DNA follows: TGCAGTGCTAGAGACGCGGGACAGGTAGCTTCACCCCTCCACTTT. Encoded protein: CSARDAGQVASPLHF.

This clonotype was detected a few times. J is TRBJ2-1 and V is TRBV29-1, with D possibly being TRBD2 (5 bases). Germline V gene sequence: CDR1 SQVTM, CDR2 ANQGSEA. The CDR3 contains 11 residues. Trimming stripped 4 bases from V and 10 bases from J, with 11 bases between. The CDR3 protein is CSVGTGREQFF. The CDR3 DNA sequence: TGCAGCGTTGGGACTGGGCGCGAGCAGTTCTTC.

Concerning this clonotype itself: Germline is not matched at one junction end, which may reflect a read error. The chain's CDR3 is CASSSPATGPNFGEQFF. The CDR3 nucleotides read TGTGCAAGCAGCTCTCCTGCCACGGGGCCCAATTTTGGCGAGCAGTTCTTC. J is TRBJ2-1 and V is TRBV12-3 or TRBV12-4; D tentatively reads TRBD1 or TRBD2 (5 bases each). The CDR3 covers 17 residues.

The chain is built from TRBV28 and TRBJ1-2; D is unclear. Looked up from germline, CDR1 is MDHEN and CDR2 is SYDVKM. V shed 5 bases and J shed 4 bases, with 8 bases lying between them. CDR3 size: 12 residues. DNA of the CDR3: TGTGCCAGCAGTCCACCGTCCTATGGCTACACCTTC. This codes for CASSPPSYGYTF.